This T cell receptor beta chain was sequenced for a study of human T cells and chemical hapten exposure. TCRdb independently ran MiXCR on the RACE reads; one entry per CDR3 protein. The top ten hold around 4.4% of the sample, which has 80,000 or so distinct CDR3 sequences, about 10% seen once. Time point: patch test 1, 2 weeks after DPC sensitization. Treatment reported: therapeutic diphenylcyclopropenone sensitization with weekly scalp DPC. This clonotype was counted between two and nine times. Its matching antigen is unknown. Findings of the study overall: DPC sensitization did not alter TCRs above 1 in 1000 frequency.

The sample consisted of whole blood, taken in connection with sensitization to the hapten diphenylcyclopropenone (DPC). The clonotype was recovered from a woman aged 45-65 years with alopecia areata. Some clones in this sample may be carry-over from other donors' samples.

The CDR3 here is CASSPPRGGYNEQFF. As DNA, the CDR3 is TGTGCCAGCTCACCACCGAGGGGGGGCTACAATGAGCAGTTCTTC. The chain joins TRBV18 to TRBJ2-1; D might be TRBD2 (7 bases). Between the trimmed V and J ends, which lost 0 bases and 3 bases, there was a span of 9 bases. Per the germline V gene, CDR1 is KGHSH and CDR2 is LQKENI. The CDR3 runs 15 residues.